These T cell receptor beta chains were read from a single sample in a study of cytomegalovirus exposure and HLA in healthy donors. The assay was immunoSEQ multiplex PCR, and TCRdb's table has in-frame clones only and misses some. The sample gives tens of thousands of clones, around 94% of which show up once; about 0.6% is in the top ten. The sequenced sample was PBMCs. The source of these receptors is a woman between 18 and 29 years old in good health and CMV-seronegative. CDR3s include the opening cysteine and the closing phenylalanine or tryptophan. Fields, in order: D gene, clone size, V gene, J gene, CDR3 DNA, CDR3 protein. A D gene is named only where the DNA matches it firmly. Clone size is not always given. Where it is, it says once, few, many or a class for expanded clones.

d_call: .
clone_size: .
v_call: TRBV28
j_call: TRBJ2-5
cdr3_nt: TGTGCCAGCAGTTTGCCGGGACTGCAAAGGGAGACCCAGTACTTC
cdr3_aa: CASSLPGLQRETQYF

d_call: .
clone_size: .
v_call: TRBV18
j_call: TRBJ2-2
cdr3_nt: TGTGCCAGCTCATCGACAAGAAACACCGGGGAGCTGTTTTTT
cdr3_aa: CASSSTRNTGELFF

d_call: .
clone_size: .
v_call: TRBV4-1
j_call: TRBJ2-7
cdr3_nt: TGCGCCAGCAGCCCTCGGGGTAGTAACTACGAGCAGTACTTC
cdr3_aa: CASSPRGSNYEQYF

d_call: .
clone_size: few
v_call: TRBV28
j_call: TRBJ2-6
cdr3_nt: TGTGCCAGCACCCCGACAGAGTTCTCTGGGGCCAACGTCCTGACTTTC
cdr3_aa: CASTPTEFSGANVLTF

d_call: .
clone_size: .
v_call: TRBV5-1
j_call: TRBJ2-5
cdr3_nt: TGCGCCAGCAGCTTGGGGCCGAACAAAGAGACCCAGTACTTC
cdr3_aa: CASSLGPNKETQYF

d_call: .
clone_size: .
v_call: TRBV29-1
j_call: TRBJ1-2
cdr3_nt: TGCAGCGTCCCCAGGGTAGATTATGGCTACACCTTC
cdr3_aa: CSVPRVDYGYTF

d_call: TRBD1
clone_size: .
v_call: TRBV5-4
j_call: TRBJ2-7
cdr3_nt: TGTGCCAGCAGCTGGGGACAGTACGAGCAGTACTTC
cdr3_aa: CASSWGQYEQYF

d_call: TRBD1
clone_size: .
v_call: TRBV30
j_call: TRBJ1-1
cdr3_nt: TGTGCCTGGAGCGAGACAGGGGACACTGAAGCTTTCTTT
cdr3_aa: CAWSETGDTEAFF

d_call: .
clone_size: once
v_call: TRBV12-2
j_call: TRBJ2-5
cdr3_nt: TGTGCAAGTCGCTTACCGTGGGTGGGACTAGCGGGGCCACAAGAGACCCAGTACTTC
cdr3_aa: CASRLPWVGLAGPQETQYF

d_call: .
clone_size: .
v_call: TRBV7-9
j_call: TRBJ1-2
cdr3_nt: TGTGCCAGCAGCCCAGCGGGGGTGTATGGCTACACCTTC
cdr3_aa: CASSPAGVYGYTF